The count of the clone carrying this T cell receptor beta chain is one. The CDR3 runs to 16 residues. Losses at the gene ends were 1 base for V and 5 bases for J; bases not matched to a gene: 9. Per germline, CDR1 LGHDT and CDR2 YNNKEL (reference sequence). This entry comes from a study of blood T cell repertoires in COVID-19. Study in general: Samples representing acute and convalescent COVID-19 were sourced from the United States, Italy and Spain.

Authors' data handling: Reference gene primer amplification gave estimated nucleated cell counts. Sequencing used immunoSEQ multiplex PCR; TCRdb keeps in-frame clones, though not all of them. V and J calls and clone size come straight from that table; D and trimming were deduced from the DNA. The data contain 100,000 to 150,000 clones, roughly four fifths of them singletons. The sample consisted of peripheral blood. This clonotype was obtained from a woman aged 45-65 years with acute or convalescent COVID-19. The gene calls are TRBV3-1 (or the pseudogene TRBV3-2) and TRBJ1-1; 8 bases are a match to TRBD1. CDR3 DNA sequence: TGTGCCAGCAGCCAAGTAGGACAGGGACGAGGGACTGAAGCTTTCTTT. The encoded protein is CASSQVGQGRGTEAFF.